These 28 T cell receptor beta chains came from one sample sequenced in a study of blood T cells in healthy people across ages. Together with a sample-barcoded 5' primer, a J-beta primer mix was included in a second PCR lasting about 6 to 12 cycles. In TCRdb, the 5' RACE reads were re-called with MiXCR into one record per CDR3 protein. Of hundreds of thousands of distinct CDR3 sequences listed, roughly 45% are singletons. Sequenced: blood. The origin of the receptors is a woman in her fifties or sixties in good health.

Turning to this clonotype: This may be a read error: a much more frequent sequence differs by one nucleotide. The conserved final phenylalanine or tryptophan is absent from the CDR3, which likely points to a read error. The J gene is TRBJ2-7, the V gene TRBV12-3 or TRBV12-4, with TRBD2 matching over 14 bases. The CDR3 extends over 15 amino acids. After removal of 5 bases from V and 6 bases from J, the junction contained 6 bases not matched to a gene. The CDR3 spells CASSGLAGGLGEQYL. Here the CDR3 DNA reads TGTGCCAGCAGTGGACTAGCGGGAGGCCTCGGCGAGCAGTACTTA.

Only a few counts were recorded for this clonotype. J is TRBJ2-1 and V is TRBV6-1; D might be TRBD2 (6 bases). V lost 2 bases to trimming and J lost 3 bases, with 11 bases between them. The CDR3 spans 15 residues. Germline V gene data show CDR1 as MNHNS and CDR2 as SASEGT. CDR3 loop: CASSEMVGGYNEQFF. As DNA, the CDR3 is TGTGCCAGCAGTGAAATGGTGGGAGGCTACAATGAGCAGTTCTTC.

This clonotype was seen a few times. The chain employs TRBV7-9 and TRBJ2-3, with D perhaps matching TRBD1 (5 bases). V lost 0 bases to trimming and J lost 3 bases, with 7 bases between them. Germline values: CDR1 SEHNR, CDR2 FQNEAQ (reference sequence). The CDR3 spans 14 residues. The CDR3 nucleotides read TGTGCCAGCAGCTTAGCCAGGGAAACAGATACGCAGTATTTT. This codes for CASSLARETDTQYF.

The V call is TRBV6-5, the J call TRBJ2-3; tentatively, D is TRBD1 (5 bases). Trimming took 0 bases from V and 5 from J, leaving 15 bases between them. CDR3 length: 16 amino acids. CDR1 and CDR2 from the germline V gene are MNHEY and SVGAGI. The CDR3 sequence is CASSYSKQALGDTQYF. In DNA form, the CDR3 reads TGTGCCAGCAGTTACTCGAAACAGGCTCTGGGAGATACGCAGTATTTT.

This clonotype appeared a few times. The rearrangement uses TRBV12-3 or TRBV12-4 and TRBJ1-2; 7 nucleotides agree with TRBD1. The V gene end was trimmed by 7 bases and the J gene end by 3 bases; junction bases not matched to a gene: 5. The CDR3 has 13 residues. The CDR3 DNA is TGTGCCAGCACCGTCGGGACAGACTATGGCTACACCTTC. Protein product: CASTVGTDYGYTF.

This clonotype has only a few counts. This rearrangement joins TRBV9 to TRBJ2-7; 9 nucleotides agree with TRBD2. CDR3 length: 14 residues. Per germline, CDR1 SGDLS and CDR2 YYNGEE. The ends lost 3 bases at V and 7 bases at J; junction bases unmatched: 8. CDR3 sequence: CASSAYSGGPEQYF. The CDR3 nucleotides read TGTGCCAGCAGCGCATATAGCGGGGGCCCAGAGCAGTACTTC.

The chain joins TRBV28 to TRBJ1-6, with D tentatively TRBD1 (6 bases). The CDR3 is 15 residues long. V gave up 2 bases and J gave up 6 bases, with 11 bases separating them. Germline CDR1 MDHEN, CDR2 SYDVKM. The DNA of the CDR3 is TGTGCCAGCAGTTTAGGGGGCCGCGGTAATTCACCCCTCCACTTT. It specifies CASSLGGRGNSPLHF.

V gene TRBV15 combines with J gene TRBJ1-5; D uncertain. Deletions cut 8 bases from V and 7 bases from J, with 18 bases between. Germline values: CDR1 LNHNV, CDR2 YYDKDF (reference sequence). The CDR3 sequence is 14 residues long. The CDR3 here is CATRVWTDGQPQHF. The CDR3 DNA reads TGTGCCACCCGAGTCTGGACCGACGGACAGCCCCAGCATTTT.

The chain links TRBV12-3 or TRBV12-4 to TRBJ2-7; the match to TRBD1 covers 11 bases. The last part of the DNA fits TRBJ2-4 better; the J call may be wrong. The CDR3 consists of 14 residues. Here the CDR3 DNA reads TGTGCCAGCAGACAGGGACAGGGGGAAGACATTCAGTACTTC. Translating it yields CASRQGQGEDIQYF.

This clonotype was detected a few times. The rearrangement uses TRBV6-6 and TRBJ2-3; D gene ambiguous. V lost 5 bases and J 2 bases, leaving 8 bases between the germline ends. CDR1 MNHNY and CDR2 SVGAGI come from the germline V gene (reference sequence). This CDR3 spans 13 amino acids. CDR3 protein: CASSTGYTDTQYF. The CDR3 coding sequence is TGTGCCAGCAGTACCGGATACACAGATACGCAGTATTTT.

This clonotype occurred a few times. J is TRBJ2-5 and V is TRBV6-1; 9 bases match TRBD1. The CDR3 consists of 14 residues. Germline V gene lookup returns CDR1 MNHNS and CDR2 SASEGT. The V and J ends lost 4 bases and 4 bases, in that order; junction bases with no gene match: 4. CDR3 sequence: CASSAQGAGETQYF. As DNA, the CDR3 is TGTGCCAGCAGTGCACAGGGGGCGGGAGAGACCCAGTACTTC.

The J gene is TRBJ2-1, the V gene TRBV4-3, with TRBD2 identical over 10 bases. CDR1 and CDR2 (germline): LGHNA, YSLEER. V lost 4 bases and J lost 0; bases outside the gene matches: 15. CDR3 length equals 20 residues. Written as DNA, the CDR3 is TGCGCCAGCAGCCCCTTTCCCCCCCGACTAGCGGGTAGCTCCTACAATGAGCAGTTCTTC. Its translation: CASSPFPPRLAGSSYNEQFF.

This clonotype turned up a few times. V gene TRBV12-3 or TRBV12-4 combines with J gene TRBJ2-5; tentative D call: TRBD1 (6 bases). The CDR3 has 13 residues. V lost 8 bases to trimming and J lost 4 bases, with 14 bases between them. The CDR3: CASGLTGLETQYF. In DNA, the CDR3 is TGTGCCAGCGGACTGACAGGTTTAGAGACCCAGTACTTC.

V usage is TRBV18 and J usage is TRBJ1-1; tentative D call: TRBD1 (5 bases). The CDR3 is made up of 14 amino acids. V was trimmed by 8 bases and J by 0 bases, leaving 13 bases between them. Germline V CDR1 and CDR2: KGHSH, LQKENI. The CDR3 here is CASRRDGLNTEAFF. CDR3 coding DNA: TGTGCCAGCAGACGGGACGGGCTGAACACTGAAGCTTTCTTT.

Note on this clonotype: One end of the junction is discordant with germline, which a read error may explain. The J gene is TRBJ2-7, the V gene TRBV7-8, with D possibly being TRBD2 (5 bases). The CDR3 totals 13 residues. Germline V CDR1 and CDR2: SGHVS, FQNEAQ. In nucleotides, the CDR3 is TGTGCCAGCAGCGTAGCGCACAACTACGAGCAGTACTTC. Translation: CASSVAHNYEQYF.

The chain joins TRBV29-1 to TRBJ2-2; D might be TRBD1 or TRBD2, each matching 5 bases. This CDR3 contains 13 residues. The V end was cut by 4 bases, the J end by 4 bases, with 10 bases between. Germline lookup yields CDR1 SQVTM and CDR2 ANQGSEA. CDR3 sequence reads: CSVGQRGTGELFF. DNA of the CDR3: TGCAGCGTTGGGCAGAGGGGCACCGGGGAGCTGTTTTTT.

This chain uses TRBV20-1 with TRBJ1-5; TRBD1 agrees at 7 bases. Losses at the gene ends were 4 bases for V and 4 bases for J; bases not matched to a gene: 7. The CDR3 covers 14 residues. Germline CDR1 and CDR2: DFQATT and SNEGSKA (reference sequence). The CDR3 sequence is CSATFQGENQPQHF. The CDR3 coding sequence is TGCAGTGCTACGTTCCAGGGGGAGAATCAGCCCCAGCATTTT.

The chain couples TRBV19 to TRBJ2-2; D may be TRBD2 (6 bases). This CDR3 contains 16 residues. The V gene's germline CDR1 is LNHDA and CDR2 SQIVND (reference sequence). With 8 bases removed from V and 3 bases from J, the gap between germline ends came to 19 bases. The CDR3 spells CASALHGGSDTGELFF. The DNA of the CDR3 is TGTGCCAGTGCCCTCCATGGGGGGTCAGACACCGGGGAGCTGTTTTTT.

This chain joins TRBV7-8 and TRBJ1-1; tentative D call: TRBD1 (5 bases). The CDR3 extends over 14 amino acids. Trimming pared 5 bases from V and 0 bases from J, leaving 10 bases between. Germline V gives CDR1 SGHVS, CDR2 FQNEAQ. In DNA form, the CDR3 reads TGTGCCAGCAGCGACACAGGAATGAACACTGAAGCTTTCTTT. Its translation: CASSDTGMNTEAFF.

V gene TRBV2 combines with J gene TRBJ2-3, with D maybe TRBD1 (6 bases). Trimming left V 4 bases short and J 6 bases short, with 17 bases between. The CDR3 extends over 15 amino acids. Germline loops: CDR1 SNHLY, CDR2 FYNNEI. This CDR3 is CASSVDLGRGDTQYF. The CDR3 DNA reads TGTGCCAGCAGTGTAGATCTGGGAAGGGGGGATACGCAGTATTTT.

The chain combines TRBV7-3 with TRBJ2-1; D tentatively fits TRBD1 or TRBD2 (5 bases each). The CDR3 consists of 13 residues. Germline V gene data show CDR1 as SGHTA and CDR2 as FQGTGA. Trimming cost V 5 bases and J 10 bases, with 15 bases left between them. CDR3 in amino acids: CASSPAEGFEQFF. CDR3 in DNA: TGTGCCAGCAGCCCCGCCGAGGGGTTCGAGCAGTTCTTC. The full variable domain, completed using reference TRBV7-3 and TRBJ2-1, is GAGVSQTPSNKVTEKGKYVELRCDPISGHTALYWYRQSLGQGPEFLIYFQGTGAADDSGLPNDRFFAVRPEGSVSTLKIQRTERGDSAVYLCASSPAEGFEQFFGPGTRLTVL.

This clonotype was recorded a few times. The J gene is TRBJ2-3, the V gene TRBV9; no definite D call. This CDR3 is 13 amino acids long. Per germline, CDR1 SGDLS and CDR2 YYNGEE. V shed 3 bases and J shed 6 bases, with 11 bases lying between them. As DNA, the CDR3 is TGTGCCAGCAGCGGTGAGTTCCCCGATACGCAGTATTTT. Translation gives CASSGEFPDTQYF. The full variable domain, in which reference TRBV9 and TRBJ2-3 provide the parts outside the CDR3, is DSGVTQTPKHLITATGQRVTLRCSPRSGDLSVYWYQQSLDQGLQFLIQYYNGEERAKGNILERFSAQQFPDLHSELNLSSLELGDSALYFCASSGEFPDTQYFGPGTRLTVL.

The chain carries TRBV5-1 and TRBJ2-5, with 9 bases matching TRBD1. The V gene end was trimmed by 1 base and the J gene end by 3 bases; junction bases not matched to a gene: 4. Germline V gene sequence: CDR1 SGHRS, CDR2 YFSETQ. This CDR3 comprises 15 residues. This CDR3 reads CASSLNGDREETQYF. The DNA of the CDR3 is TGCGCCAGCAGCTTGAATGGGGACAGGGAAGAGACCCAGTACTTC.

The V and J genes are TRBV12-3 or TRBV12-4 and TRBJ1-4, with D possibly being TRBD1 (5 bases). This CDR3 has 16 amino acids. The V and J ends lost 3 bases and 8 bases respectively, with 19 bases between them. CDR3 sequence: CASSFGATVIPEKLFF. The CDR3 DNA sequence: TGTGCCAGCAGTTTCGGGGCGACGGTCATCCCAGAAAAACTGTTTTTT.

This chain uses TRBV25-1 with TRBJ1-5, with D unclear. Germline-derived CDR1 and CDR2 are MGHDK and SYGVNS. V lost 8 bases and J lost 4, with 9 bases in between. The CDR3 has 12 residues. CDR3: CASQRGNQPQHF. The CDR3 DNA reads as TGTGCCAGCCAAAGAGGGAATCAGCCCCAGCATTTT.

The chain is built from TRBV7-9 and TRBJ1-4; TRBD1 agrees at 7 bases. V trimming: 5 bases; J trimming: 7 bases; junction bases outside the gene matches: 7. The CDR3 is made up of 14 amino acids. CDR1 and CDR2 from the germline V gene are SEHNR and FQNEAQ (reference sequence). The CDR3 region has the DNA TGTGCCAGCAGCCAGGGACAGATCCTTGAAAAACTGTTTTTT. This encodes CASSQGQILEKLFF.

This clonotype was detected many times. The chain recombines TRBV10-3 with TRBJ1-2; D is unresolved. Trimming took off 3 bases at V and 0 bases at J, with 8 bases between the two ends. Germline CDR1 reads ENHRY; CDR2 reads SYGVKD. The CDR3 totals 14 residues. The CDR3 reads CAISEHSPNYGYTF. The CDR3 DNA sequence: TGTGCCATCAGTGAACACAGCCCTAACTATGGCTACACCTTC.

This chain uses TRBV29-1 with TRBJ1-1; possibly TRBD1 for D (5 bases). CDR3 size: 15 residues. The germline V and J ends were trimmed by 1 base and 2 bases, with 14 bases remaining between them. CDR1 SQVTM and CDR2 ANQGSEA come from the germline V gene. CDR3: CSVEVRGLLNTEAFF. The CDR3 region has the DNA TGCAGCGTTGAAGTTCGGGGACTTCTAAACACTGAAGCTTTCTTT. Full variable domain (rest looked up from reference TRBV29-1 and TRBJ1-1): SAVISQKPSRDICQRGTSLTIQCQVDSQVTMMFWYRQQPGQSLTLIATANQGSEATYESGFVIDKFPISRPNLTFSTLTVSNMSPEDSSIYLCSVEVRGLLNTEAFFGQGTRLTVV.